This T cell receptor (beta chain) was profiled in a study of T cells in Graves' hyperthyroidism and ophthalmopathy. In germline, CDR1 is GTSNPN, CDR2 SVGIG (reference sequence). The CDR3 is made up of 15 amino acids. With V trimmed by 0 bases and J by 4 bases, 6 bases remained unmatched. Using RNA transcripts as the source, TCR beta CDR3 regions were amplified. Initially, a first-round RT-PCR of the TCR CDR3 employed the HTBI primer set. One entry per CDR3 protein, called by TCRdb with MiXCR from the multiplex PCR reads. This repertoire shows 300,000 to 450,000 distinct CDR3 sequences, approximately 15% found once; its top ten account for 25% to 30%. This clonotype was seen repeatedly, ten times or more.

The sample consisted of blood. The chain recombines TRBV30 with TRBJ2-1; the match to TRBD2 covers 7 bases. This clonotype was sampled from a woman aged 18-30 years with Graves' hyperthyroidism that later progressed to Graves' ophthalmopathy. The chain's CDR3 is CAWSVIGGFYNEQFF. DNA of the CDR3: TGTGCCTGGAGTGTCATCGGGGGGTTTTACAATGAGCAGTTCTTC.